These 3 T cell receptor beta chains were all obtained from the same sample, sequenced in a study of blood T cell repertoires in COVID-19. The assay was immunoSEQ multiplex PCR, and TCRdb's table has in-frame clones only and misses some. Seen here are around 160,000 clones, around 84% observed once, and the top ten hold around 20%. Sample: peripheral blood. These receptors were collected from a woman older than 75 with acute or convalescent COVID-19.

The sample holds a few counts of this clone. This chain links TRBV19 with TRBJ1-2; 8 positions match TRBD1. V gave up 7 bases and J gave up 4 bases; unmatched junction bases: 11. CDR1 is LNHDA, CDR2 SQIVND, per germline (reference sequence). This CDR3 has 15 residues. CDR3 coding DNA: TGTGCCAGTAACACCGGGACAGGAGTTCTCTATGGCTACACCTTC. As protein: CASNTGTGVLYGYTF.

The rearrangement joins TRBV6-1 to TRBJ2-1, with D possibly matching TRBD1 (7 bases). The CDR3 contains 14 residues. Germline assignment: CDR1 MNHNS and CDR2 SASEGT. Trimming shortened V by 3 bases and J by 8 bases, and 14 bases separated the two germline ends. CDR3 nucleotides: TGTGCCAGCAGTGACAGGGGGGTGAGTTATGAGCAGTTCTTC. Its protein is CASSDRGVSYEQFF.

This rearrangement joins TRBV19 to TRBJ1-5; a weak D match, TRBD1 (5 bases). The V end lost 6 bases, the J end lost 0 bases, and 15 bases lay between the germline ends. The CDR3 spans 16 residues. Germline V gene sequence: CDR1 LNHDA, CDR2 SQIVND (reference sequence). CDR3 protein: CASRQQGASSNQPQHF. The CDR3 nucleotides read TGTGCCAGTAGACAACAAGGGGCAAGTAGCAATCAGCCCCAGCATTTT.